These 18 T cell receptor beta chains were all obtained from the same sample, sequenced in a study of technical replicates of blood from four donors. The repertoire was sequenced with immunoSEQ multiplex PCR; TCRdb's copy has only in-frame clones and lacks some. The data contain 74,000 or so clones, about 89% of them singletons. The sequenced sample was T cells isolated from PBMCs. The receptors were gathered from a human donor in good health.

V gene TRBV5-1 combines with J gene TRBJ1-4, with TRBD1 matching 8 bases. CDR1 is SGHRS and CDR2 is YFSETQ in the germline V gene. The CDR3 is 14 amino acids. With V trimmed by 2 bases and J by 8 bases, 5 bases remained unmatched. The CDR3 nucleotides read TGCGCCAGCAGCTTCGGACAGGGAGCCGAAAAACTGTTTTTT. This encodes CASSFGQGAEKLFF.

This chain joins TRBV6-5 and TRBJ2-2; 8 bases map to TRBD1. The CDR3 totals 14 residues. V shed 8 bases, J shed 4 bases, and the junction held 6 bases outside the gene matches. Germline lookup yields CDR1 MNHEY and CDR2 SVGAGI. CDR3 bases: TGTGCCAGCGCGGACAGGGCTTTCACCGGGGAGCTGTTTTTT. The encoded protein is CASADRAFTGELFF.

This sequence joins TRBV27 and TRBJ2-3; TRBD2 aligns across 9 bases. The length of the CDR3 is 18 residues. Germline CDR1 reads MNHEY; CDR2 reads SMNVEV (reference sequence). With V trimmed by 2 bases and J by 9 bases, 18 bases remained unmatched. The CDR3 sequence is CASSLGGGSGRSRLTQYF. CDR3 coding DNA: TGTGCCAGCAGTTTAGGGGGTGGTAGCGGGAGATCCAGGCTGACGCAGTATTTT.

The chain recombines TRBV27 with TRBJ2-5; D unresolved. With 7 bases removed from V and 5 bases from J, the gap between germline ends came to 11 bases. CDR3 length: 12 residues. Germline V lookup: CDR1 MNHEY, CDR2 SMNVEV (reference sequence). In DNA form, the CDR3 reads TGTGCCAGCACCATAGCCGGGGAGACCCAGTACTTC. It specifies CASTIAGETQYF.

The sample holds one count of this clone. The CDR3 reads CASSEGGGTDGYTF. CDR3 nucleotides: TGTGCCAGCAGTGAAGGTGGGGGGACGGATGGCTACACCTTC. The V and J genes are TRBV6-1 and TRBJ1-2; weak D call: TRBD1 (5 bases). CDR3 length: 14 amino acids. Trimming left V 1 base short and J 6 bases short, with 12 bases between. Germline assignment: CDR1 MNHNS and CDR2 SASEGT.

CDR3 loop: CSIKQGGSTDTQYF. DNA of the CDR3: TGCAGCATAAAACAGGGTGGAAGCACAGATACGCAGTATTTT. The V gene is TRBV29-1, the J gene TRBJ2-3; D perhaps matches TRBD1 (6 bases). Per the germline V gene, CDR1 is SQVTM and CDR2 is ANQGSEA. The CDR3 sequence is 14 residues long. The ends were cut back, 8 bases at V and 0 bases at J, with 15 bases in the middle.

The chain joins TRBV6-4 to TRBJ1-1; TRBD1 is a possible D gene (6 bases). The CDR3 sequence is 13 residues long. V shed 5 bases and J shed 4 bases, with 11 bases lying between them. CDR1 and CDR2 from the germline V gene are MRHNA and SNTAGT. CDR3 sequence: CASSQGRGTEAFF. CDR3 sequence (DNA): TGTGCCAGCAGTCAGGGGCGAGGCACTGAAGCTTTCTTT.

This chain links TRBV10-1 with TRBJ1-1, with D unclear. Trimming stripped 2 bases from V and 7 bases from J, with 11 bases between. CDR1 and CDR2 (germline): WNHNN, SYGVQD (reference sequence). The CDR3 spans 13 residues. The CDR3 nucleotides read TGCGCCAGCAGTGAGGGTAATAGTGTTGAAGCTTTCTTT. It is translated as CASSEGNSVEAFF.

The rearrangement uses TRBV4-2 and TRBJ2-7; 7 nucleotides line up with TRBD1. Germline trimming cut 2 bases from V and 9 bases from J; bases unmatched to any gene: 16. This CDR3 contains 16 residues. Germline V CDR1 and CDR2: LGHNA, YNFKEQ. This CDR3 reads CASSQSQGIPFPGQYF. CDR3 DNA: TGTGCCAGCAGCCAATCACAGGGGATCCCCTTCCCCGGGCAGTACTTC.

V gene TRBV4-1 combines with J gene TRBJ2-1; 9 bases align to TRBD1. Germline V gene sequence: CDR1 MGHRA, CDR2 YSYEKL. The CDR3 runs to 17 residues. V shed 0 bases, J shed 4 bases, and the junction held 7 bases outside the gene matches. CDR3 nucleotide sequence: TGCGCCAGCAGCCAAGATTTATCGACAGGGGGATACAATGAGCAGTTCTTC. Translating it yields CASSQDLSTGGYNEQFF.

The CDR3 reads CSVDRGSYNEQFF. The CDR3 DNA sequence: TGCAGCGTTGACAGGGGATCCTACAATGAGCAGTTCTTC. This chain links TRBV29-1 with TRBJ2-1; weak D call: TRBD1 (6 bases). Trimming cost V 3 bases and J 1 base, with 7 bases left between them. The CDR3 is 13 amino acids. Germline-derived CDR1 and CDR2 are SQVTM and ANQGSEA.

The CDR3 DNA is TGTGCCAGCAGCTTGCTGCTACGGGAGGTGAACACTGAAGCTTTCTTT. Amino acids: CASSLLLREVNTEAFF. The V gene is TRBV5-6, the J gene TRBJ1-1; D call uncertain. This CDR3 is built from 16 residues. Germline V gives CDR1 SGHDT, CDR2 YYEEEE. The V gene lost 1 base and the J gene lost 0 bases, with 13 bases spanning the gap. Variable domain in full (rest from reference TRBV5-6 and TRBJ1-1): DAGVTQSPTHLIKTRGQQVTLRCSPKSGHDTVSWYQQALGQGPQFIFQYYEEEERQRGNFPDRFSGHQFPNYSSELNVNALLLGDSALYLCASSLLLREVNTEAFFGQGTRLTVV.

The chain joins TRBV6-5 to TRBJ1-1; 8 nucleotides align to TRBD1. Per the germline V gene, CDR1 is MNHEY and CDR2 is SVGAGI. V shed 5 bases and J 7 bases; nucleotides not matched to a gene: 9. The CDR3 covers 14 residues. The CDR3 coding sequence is TGTGCCAGCAGTAAACTCCGGGGACAGGATGAAGCTTTCTTT. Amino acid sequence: CASSKLRGQDEAFF.

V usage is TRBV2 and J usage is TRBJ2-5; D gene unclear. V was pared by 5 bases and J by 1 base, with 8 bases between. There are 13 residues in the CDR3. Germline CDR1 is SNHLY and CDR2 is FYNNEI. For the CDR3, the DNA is TGTGCCAGCAGTCCGTACAGCCAAGAGACCCAGTACTTC. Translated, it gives CASSPYSQETQYF.

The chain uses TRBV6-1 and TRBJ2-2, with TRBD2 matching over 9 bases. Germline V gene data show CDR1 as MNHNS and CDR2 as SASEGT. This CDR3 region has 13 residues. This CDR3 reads CVGGSGSTGELFF. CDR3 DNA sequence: TGTGTTGGTGGTAGCGGGAGTACCGGGGAGCTGTTTTTT.

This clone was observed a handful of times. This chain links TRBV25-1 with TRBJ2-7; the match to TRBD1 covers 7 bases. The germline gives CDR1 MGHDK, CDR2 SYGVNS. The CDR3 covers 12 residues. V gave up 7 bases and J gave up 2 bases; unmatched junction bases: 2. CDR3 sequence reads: CASTTGPYEQYF. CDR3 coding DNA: TGTGCCAGCACGACAGGGCCCTACGAGCAGTACTTC.

This CDR3 is CASTHLAGETQYF. The CDR3 nucleotides read TGTGCCAGCACCCATCTAGCGGGAGAGACCCAGTACTTC. V is TRBV6-5 and J is TRBJ2-5; 8 bases are a match to TRBD2. The CDR3 loop spans 13 amino acids. Looked up from germline, CDR1 is MNHEY and CDR2 is SVGAGI. The V and J ends lost 7 bases and 4 bases, in that order; junction bases with no gene match: 5.

As DNA, the CDR3 is TGCGCCAGCAGCGCAAAGACTACTCGCACAGATACGCAGTATTTT. As protein: CASSAKTTRTDTQYF. The chain is built from TRBV5-1 and TRBJ2-3; TRBD2 might be the D (5 bases). Germline values: CDR1 SGHRS, CDR2 YFSETQ. This CDR3 region has 15 residues. V was trimmed by 4 bases and J by 1 base, leaving 13 bases between them.